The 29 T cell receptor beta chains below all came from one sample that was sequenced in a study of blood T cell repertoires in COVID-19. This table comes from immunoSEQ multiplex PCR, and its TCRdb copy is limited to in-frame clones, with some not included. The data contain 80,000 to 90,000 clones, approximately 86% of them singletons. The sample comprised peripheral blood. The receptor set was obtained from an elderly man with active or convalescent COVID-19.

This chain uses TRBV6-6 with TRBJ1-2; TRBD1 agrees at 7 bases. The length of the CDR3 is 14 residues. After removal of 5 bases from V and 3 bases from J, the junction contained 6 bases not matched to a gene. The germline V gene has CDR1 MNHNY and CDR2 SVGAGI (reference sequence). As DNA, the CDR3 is TGTGCCAGCAGTATAGGACAGGTTGACTATGGCTACACCTTC. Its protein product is CASSIGQVDYGYTF.

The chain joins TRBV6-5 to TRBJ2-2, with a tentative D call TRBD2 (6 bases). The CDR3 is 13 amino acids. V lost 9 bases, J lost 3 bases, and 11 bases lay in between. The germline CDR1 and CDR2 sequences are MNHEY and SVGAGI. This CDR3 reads CASGGADTGELFF. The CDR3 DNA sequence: TGTGCCAGTGGCGGGGCGGACACCGGGGAGCTGTTTTTT.

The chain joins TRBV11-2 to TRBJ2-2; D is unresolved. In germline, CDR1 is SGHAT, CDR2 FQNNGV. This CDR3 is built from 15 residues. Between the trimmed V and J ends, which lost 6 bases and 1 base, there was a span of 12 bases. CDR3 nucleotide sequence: TGTGCCAGCAGACCGATAAGAGGGAACACCGGGGAGCTGTTTTTT. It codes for CASRPIRGNTGELFF.

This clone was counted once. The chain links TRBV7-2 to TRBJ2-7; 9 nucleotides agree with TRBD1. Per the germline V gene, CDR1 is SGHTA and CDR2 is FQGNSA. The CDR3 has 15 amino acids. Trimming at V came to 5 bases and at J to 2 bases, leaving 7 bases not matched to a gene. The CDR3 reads CASSEAQGAPYEQYF. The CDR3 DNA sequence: TGTGCCAGCAGCGAAGCACAGGGGGCACCCTACGAGCAGTACTTC. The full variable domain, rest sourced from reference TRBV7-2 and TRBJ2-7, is GAGVSQSPSNKVTEKGKDVELRCDPISGHTALYWYRQSLGQGLEFLIYFQGNSAPDKSGLPSDRFSAERTGGSVSTLTIQRTQQEDSAVYLCASSEAQGAPYEQYFGPGTRLTVT.

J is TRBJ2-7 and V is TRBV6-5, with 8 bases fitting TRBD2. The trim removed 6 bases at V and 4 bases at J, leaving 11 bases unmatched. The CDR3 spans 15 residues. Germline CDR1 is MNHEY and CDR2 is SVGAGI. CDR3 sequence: CASREGAGVSYEQYF. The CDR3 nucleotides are TGTGCCAGCAGAGAGGGAGCGGGAGTTAGTTACGAGCAGTACTTC.

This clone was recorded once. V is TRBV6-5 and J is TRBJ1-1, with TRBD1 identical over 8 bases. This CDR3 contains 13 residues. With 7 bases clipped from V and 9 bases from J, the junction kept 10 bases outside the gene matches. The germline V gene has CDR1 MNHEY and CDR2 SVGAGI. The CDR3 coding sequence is TGTGCCAGCACCATAGGAGGACAGGGACAAGCTTTCTTT. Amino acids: CASTIGGQGQAFF.

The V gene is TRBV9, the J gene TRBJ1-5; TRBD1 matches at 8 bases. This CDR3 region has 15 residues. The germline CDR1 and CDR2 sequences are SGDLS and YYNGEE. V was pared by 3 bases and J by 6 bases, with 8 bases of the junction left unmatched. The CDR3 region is CASSAGQGGGQPQHF. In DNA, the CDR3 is TGTGCCAGCAGCGCAGGACAGGGCGGGGGTCAGCCCCAGCATTTT.

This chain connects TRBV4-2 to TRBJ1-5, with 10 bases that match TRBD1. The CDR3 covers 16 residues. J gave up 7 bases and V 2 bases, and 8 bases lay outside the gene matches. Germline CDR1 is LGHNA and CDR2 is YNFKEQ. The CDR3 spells CASSQRQGAPLQPQHF. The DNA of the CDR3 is TGTGCCAGCAGCCAACGACAGGGGGCGCCTCTGCAGCCCCAGCATTTT.

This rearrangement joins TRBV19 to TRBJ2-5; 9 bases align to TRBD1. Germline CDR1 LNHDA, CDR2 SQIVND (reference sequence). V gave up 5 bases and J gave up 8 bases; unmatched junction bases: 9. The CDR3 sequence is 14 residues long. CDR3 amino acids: CASSPAGQGRTQYF. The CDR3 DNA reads TGTGCCAGTAGTCCCGCTGGACAGGGGAGAACCCAGTACTTC.

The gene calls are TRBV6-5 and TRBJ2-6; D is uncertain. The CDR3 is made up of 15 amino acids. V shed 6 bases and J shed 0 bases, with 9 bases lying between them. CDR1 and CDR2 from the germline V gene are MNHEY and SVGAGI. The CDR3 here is CASSAYSSGANVLTF. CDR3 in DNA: TGTGCCAGCAGCGCGTACAGCTCTGGGGCCAACGTCCTGACTTTC.

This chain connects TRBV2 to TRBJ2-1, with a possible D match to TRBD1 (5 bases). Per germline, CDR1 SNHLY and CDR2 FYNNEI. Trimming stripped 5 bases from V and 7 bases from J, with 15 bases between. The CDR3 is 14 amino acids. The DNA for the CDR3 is TGTGCCAGCAGTCAGCTGGGGCGTACGAATGAGCAGTTCTTC. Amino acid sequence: CASSQLGRTNEQFF.

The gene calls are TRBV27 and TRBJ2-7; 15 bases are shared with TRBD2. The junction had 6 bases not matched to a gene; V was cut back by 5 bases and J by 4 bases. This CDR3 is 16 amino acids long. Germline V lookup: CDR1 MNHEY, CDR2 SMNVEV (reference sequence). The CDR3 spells CASSPRGLAGGYEQYF. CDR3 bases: TGTGCCAGCAGTCCCCGGGGACTAGCGGGAGGATACGAGCAGTACTTC.

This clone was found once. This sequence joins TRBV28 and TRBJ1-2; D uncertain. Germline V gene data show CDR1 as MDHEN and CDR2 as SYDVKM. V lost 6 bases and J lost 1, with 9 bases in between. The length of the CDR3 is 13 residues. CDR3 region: CASSPAGNYGYTF. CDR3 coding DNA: TGTGCCAGCAGCCCAGCGGGTAACTATGGCTACACCTTC.

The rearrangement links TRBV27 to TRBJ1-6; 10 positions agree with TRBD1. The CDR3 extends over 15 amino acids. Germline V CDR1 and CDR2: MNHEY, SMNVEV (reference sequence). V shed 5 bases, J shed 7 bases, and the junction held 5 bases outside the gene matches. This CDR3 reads CASSAGTGVNSPLHF. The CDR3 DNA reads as TGTGCCAGCAGTGCCGGGACAGGGGTGAATTCACCCCTCCACTTT.

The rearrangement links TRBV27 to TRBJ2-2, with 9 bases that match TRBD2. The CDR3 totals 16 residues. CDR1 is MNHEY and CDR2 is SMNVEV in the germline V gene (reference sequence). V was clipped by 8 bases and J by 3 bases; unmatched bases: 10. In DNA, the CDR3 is TGTGCCAGCCATCCGCGGGGGGGTCGTTACACCGGGGAGCTGTTTTTT. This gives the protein CASHPRGGRYTGELFF.

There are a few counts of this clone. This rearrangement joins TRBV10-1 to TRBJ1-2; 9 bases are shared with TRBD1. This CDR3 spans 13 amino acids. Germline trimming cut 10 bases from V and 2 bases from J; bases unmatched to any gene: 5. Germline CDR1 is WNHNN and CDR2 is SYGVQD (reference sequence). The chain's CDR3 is CAIMTGGNYGYTF. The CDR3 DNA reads TGCGCCATCATGACAGGGGGAAACTATGGCTACACCTTC.

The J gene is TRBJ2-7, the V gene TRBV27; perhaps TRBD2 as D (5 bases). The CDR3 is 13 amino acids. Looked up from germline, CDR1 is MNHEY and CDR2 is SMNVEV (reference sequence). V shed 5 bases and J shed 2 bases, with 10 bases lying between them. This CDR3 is CASSLASPYEQYF. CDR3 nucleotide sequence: TGTGCCAGCAGTCTAGCTAGTCCCTACGAGCAGTACTTC.

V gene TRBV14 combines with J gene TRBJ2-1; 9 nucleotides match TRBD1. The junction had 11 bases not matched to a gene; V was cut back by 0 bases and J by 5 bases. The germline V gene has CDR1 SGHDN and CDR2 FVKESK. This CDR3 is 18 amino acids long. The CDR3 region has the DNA TGTGCCAGCAGCCAAGAGTTGGTGGGACAGGGATCTAACAATGAGCAGTTCTTC. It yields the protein CASSQELVGQGSNNEQFF.

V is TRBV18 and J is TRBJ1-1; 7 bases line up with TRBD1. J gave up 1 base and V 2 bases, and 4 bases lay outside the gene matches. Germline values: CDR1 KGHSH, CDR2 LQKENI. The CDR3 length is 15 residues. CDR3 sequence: CASSPGTVGNTEAFF. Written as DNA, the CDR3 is TGTGCCAGCTCACCAGGGACAGTGGGGAACACTGAAGCTTTCTTT.

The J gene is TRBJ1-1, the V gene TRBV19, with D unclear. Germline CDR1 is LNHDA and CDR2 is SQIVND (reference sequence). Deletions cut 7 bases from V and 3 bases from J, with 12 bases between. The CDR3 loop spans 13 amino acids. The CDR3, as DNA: TGTGCCAGTACCGTCCCCCCAGACACTGAAGCTTTCTTT. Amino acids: CASTVPPDTEAFF.

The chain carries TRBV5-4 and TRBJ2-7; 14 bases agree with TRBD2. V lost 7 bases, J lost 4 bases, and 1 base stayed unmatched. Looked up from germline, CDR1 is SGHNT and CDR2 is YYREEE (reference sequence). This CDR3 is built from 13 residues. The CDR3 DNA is TGTGCCAGCGGGACTAGCGGGAGATACGAGCAGTACTTC. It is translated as CASGTSGRYEQYF. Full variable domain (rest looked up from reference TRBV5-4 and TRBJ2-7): ETGVTQSPTHLIKTRGQQVTLRCSSQSGHNTVSWYQQALGQGPQFIFQYYREEENGRGNFPPRFSGLQFPNYSSELNVNALELDDSALYLCASGTSGRYEQYFGPGTRLTVT.

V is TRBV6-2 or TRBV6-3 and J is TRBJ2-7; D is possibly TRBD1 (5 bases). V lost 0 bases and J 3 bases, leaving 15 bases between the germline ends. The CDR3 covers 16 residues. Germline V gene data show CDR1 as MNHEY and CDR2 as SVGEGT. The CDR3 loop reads CASSYSSGHQIYEQYF. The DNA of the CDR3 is TGTGCCAGCAGTTACTCTTCCGGACACCAGATCTACGAGCAGTACTTC.

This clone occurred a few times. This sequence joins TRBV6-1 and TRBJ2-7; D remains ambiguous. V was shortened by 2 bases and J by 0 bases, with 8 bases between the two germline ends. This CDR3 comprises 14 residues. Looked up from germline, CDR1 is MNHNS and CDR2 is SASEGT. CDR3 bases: TGTGCCAGCAGTGAATCACTGAGCTCCTACGAGCAGTACTTC. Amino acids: CASSESLSSYEQYF.

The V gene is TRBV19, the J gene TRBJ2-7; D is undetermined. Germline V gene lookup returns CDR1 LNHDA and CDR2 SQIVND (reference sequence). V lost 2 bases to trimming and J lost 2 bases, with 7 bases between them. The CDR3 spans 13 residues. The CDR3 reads CASSIRLTYEQYF. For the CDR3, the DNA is TGTGCCAGTAGTATACGTCTTACCTACGAGCAGTACTTC.

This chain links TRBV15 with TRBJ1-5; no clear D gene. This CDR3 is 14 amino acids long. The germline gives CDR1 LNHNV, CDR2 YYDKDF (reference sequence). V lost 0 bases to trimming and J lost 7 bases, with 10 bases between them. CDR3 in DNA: TGTGCCACCAGCAGAGATCGAACACACCAGCCCCAGCATTTT. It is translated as CATSRDRTHQPQHF.

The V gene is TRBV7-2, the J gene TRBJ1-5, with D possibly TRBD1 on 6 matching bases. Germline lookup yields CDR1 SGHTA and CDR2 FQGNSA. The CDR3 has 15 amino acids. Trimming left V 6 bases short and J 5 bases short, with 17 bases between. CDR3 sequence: CASRPTGGGDQPQHF. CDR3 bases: TGTGCCAGCAGACCCACCGGAGGGGGGGATCAGCCCCAGCATTTT. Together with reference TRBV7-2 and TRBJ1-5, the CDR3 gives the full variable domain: GAGVSQSPSNKVTEKGKDVELRCDPISGHTALYWYRQSLGQGLEFLIYFQGNSAPDKSGLPSDRFSAERTGGSVSTLTIQRTQQEDSAVYLCASRPTGGGDQPQHFGDGTRLSIL.

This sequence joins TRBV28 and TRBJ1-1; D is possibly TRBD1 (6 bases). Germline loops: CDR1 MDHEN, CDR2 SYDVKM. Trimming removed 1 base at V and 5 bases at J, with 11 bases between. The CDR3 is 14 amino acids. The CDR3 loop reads CASSLFGGATEAFF. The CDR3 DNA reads TGTGCCAGCAGTTTATTTGGGGGGGCGACTGAAGCTTTCTTT. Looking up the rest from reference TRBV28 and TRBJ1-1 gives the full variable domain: DVKVTQSSRYLVKRTGEKVFLECVQDMDHENMFWYRQDPGLGLRLIYFSYDVKMKEKGDIPEGYSVSREKKERFSLILESASTNQTSMYLCASSLFGGATEAFFGQGTRLTVV.

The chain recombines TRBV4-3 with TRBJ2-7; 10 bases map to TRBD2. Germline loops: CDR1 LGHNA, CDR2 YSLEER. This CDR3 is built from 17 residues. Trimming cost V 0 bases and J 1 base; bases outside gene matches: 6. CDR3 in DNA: TGCGCCAGCAGCCAAGATAGGCTAGCGGGAGTTTCCTACGAGCAGTACTTC. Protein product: CASSQDRLAGVSYEQYF.

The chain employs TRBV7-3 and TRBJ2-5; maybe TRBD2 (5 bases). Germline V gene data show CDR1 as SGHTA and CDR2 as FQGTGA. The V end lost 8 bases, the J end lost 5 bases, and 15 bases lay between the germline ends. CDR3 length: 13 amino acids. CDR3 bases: TGTGCCAGCTACACCCGGCCGGGGGAGACCCAGTACTTC. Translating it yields CASYTRPGETQYF.